What follows are 30 T cell receptor beta chains derived from one specimen sequenced in a study of OX40 agonist ivuxolimab in advanced cancers. TCRdb's copy holds only in-frame clones and misses some; the assay was immunoSEQ multiplex PCR. The sample yields some 80,000 clones, approximately 86% seen once. The source material was CD4+ or CD8+ T cells sorted from blood, sampled in a trial of the OX40 agonist ivuxolimab. The receptors were sampled from an adult with an advanced solid tumor such as melanoma, head and neck, liver or kidney cancer.

The chain uses TRBV6-6 and TRBJ2-7; 9 bases align to TRBD2. The CDR3 spans 15 residues. CDR1 MNHNY and CDR2 SVGAGI come from the germline V gene (reference sequence). The trim removed 6 bases at V and 5 bases at J, leaving 11 bases unmatched. In DNA form, the CDR3 reads TGTGCCAGCAGCCCCGCGGGGGGGTTGCGGAACGAGCAGTACTTC. Translated: CASSPAGGLRNEQYF.

V and J are TRBV25-1 and TRBJ1-1; D is unclear. This CDR3 spans 13 amino acids. Trimming removed 1 base from V and 3 bases from J, with 6 bases in between. Per germline, CDR1 MGHDK and CDR2 SYGVNS. CDR3 nucleotide sequence: TGTGCCAGCAGTGAATTCCGCTACACTGAAGCTTTCTTT. Translating gives CASSEFRYTEAFF.

The CDR3 DNA reads TGTGCCAGCAGCCCCAGAGCGGGGGGCGAGCAGTACTTC. It translates to CASSPRAGGEQYF. The rearrangement uses TRBV7-2 and TRBJ2-7; 9 bases agree with TRBD2. Unmatched junction bases numbered 5, after V lost 5 bases and J lost 6 bases. Germline lookup yields CDR1 SGHTA and CDR2 FQGNSA. This CDR3 is built from 13 residues.

The chain is built from TRBV11-2 and TRBJ2-5; 8 bases line up with TRBD2. Germline V gives CDR1 SGHAT, CDR2 FQNNGV. Unmatched junction bases numbered 13, after V lost 1 base and J lost 3 bases. This CDR3 is built from 18 residues. CDR3: CASSLGRGGAIPKETQYF. Here the CDR3 DNA reads TGTGCCAGCAGCTTAGGACGGGGGGGGGCCATACCCAAAGAGACCCAGTACTTC.

The V gene is TRBV15, the J gene TRBJ2-7, with D perhaps matching TRBD2 (5 bases). The V gene's germline CDR1 is LNHNV and CDR2 YYDKDF (reference sequence). CDR3 length: 14 amino acids. V gave up 1 base and J gave up 7 bases, with 14 bases separating them. The CDR3 nucleotides read TGTGCCACCAGCAGAGTATTGGGAGCGCGGGAGCAGTACTTC. Protein product: CATSRVLGAREQYF.

The chain links TRBV7-3 to TRBJ2-4; D call uncertain. Germline CDR1 SGHTA, CDR2 FQGTGA. The CDR3 is made up of 13 amino acids. V was cut by 6 bases and J by 6 bases, with 12 bases left in between. The CDR3 region has the DNA TGTGCCAGCAGGTTCGAGGATACAAACATTCAGTACTTC. Translation gives CASRFEDTNIQYF.

This chain links TRBV28 with TRBJ1-6; D perhaps matches TRBD1 (5 bases). Per the germline V gene, CDR1 is MDHEN and CDR2 is SYDVKM. The CDR3 covers 16 residues. V lost 6 bases and J lost 5, with 17 bases in between. DNA for the CDR3: TGTGCCAGCAGCGCTCCAGGGTTGCGGGATAATTCACCCCTCCACTTT. This codes for CASSAPGLRDNSPLHF.

This clone was found a few times. J is TRBJ1-5 and V is TRBV28; 8 positions match TRBD1. The germline V gene has CDR1 MDHEN and CDR2 SYDVKM. This CDR3 is built from 13 residues. Unmatched junction bases numbered 5, after V lost 7 bases and J lost 6 bases. The chain's CDR3 is CASTTGAIQPQHF. The CDR3 DNA sequence: TGTGCCAGCACGACAGGGGCTATTCAGCCCCAGCATTTT.

CDR3 nucleotide sequence: TGTGCCAGCTCACCCACCCCGGACGGCTACGAGCAGTACTTC. It yields the protein CASSPTPDGYEQYF. The J gene is TRBJ2-7, the V gene TRBV18; D is ambiguous. Germline CDR1 KGHSH, CDR2 LQKENI. V was clipped by 3 bases and J by 3 bases, with 12 bases between them. The CDR3 loop spans 14 amino acids.

V gene TRBV7-9 combines with J gene TRBJ2-3; TRBD1 might be the D (5 bases). CDR3 length: 13 residues. The germline V gene has CDR1 SEHNR and CDR2 FQNEAQ (reference sequence). V dropped 0 bases and J dropped 4 bases, with 5 bases sitting between them. The CDR3 bases are TGTGCCAGCAGCTTAGCAGGGGCAGATACGCAGTATTTT. Residues: CASSLAGADTQYF.

The chain employs TRBV15 and TRBJ1-6; 8 nucleotides match TRBD1. The CDR3 is made up of 16 amino acids. Looked up from germline, CDR1 is LNHNV and CDR2 is YYDKDF (reference sequence). V lost 1 base to trimming and J lost 10 bases; unmatched junction nucleotides: 9. The CDR3 region has the DNA TGTGCCACCAGCAGAGTACCGGACAGGGTGTACTCACCCCTCCACTTT. This translates into CATSRVPDRVYSPLHF.

CDR3 sequence reads: CATSIGGEQYF. CDR3 nucleotide sequence: TGTGCCACCAGCATTGGGGGGGAGCAGTACTTC. The chain carries TRBV15 and TRBJ2-7, with TRBD2 as a possible D gene (6 bases). The CDR3 has 11 amino acids. Per the germline V gene, CDR1 is LNHNV and CDR2 is YYDKDF (reference sequence). V lost 4 bases and J 7 bases, leaving 8 bases between the germline ends.

The chain uses TRBV28 and TRBJ1-5; maybe TRBD1 (5 bases). The germline V and J ends were trimmed by 5 bases and 5 bases, with 7 bases remaining between them. The CDR3 covers 12 residues. Germline V CDR1 and CDR2: MDHEN, SYDVKM. The CDR3 bases are TGTGCCAGCAGTCAACAGGATCAGCCCCAGCATTTT. Protein product: CASSQQDQPQHF.

Details on this clone: A junction end diverges from the germline sequence, so it may reflect a read error. The chain couples TRBV7-2 to TRBJ2-6; D call uncertain. CDR3 length: 16 amino acids. CDR1 is SGHTA, CDR2 FQGNSA, per germline. CDR3 residues: CASTLFTGSGANVLTF. In DNA, the CDR3 is TGTGCCAGCACCTTATTCACCGGTTCTGGGGCCAACGTCCTGACTTTC.

CDR3: CASSRVAGSYEQYF. The CDR3 DNA sequence: TGTGCCAGTAGTAGGGTAGCGGGCTCCTACGAGCAGTACTTC. The chain is built from TRBV19 and TRBJ2-7, with 7 bases matching TRBD2. Trimming took 4 bases from V and 0 from J; bases not matched to a gene: 3. Per germline, CDR1 LNHDA and CDR2 SQIVND (reference sequence). This CDR3 spans 14 amino acids.

V and J are TRBV7-3 and TRBJ2-3; weak D call: TRBD1 (6 bases). The germline gives CDR1 SGHTA, CDR2 FQGTGA. V gave up 5 bases and J gave up 9 bases, with 15 bases separating them. The CDR3 is 13 amino acids. The CDR3 reads CASSPILRGTQYF. The CDR3 region has the DNA TGTGCCAGCAGCCCCATTTTAAGGGGGACGCAGTATTTT.

J is TRBJ2-5 and V is TRBV29-1, with a possible D match to TRBD1 (6 bases). V lost 3 bases to trimming and J lost 2 bases, with 16 bases between them. The CDR3 runs to 15 residues. The V gene's germline CDR1 is SQVTM and CDR2 ANQGSEA. CDR3 loop: CSVEVTGTTQETQYF. The CDR3 DNA reads as TGCAGCGTTGAGGTGACAGGAACCACTCAAGAGACCCAGTACTTC.

The chain has TRBV9 and TRBJ1-1, with D tentatively TRBD1 (5 bases). V was pared by 0 bases and J by 0 bases, with 9 bases between. This CDR3 region has 15 residues. From germline, CDR1 is SGDLS and CDR2 YYNGEE. The CDR3 nucleotides are TGTGCCAGCAGCGTAGGGGGGACCTTGAACACTGAAGCTTTCTTT. It yields the protein CASSVGGTLNTEAFF.

The chain has TRBV11-2 and TRBJ2-1; D ambiguous. CDR1 is SGHAT and CDR2 is FQNNGV in the germline V gene. V was cut by 2 bases and J by 7 bases, with 9 bases left in between. The CDR3 is 13 residues long. The CDR3 sequence: CASSLQARNEQFF. The CDR3 DNA reads TGTGCCAGCAGCTTACAGGCCAGGAATGAGCAGTTCTTC.

The rearrangement links TRBV11-2 to TRBJ2-3; 7 bases are shared with TRBD2. Looked up from germline, CDR1 is SGHAT and CDR2 is FQNNGV. The CDR3 contains 15 residues. V shed 5 bases, J shed 6 bases, and the junction held 11 bases outside the gene matches. The CDR3 DNA follows: TGTGCCAGCAGCCTATACGGTGGGGAGGGGGATACGCAGTATTTT. It codes for CASSLYGGEGDTQYF.

This clone has just one count. The chain is built from TRBV2 and TRBJ1-6; 7 nucleotides align to TRBD1. Germline values: CDR1 SNHLY, CDR2 FYNNEI. After removal of 4 bases from V and 4 bases from J, the junction contained 13 bases not matched to a gene. The CDR3 covers 18 residues. The chain's CDR3 is CASSAVGGRSGYNSPLHF. The CDR3, as DNA: TGTGCCAGCAGTGCGGTAGGGGGCAGGTCGGGATATAATTCACCCCTCCACTTT.

The V call is TRBV19, the J call TRBJ1-4; 11 positions agree with TRBD1. Germline trimming cut 5 bases from V and 5 bases from J; bases unmatched to any gene: 4. The CDR3 extends over 15 amino acids. Germline V gives CDR1 LNHDA, CDR2 SQIVND (reference sequence). This chain's CDR3 is CASSPGTGGNEKLFF. The CDR3 DNA is TGTGCCAGTAGTCCTGGGACAGGGGGAAATGAAAAACTGTTTTTT.

This chain uses TRBV5-1 with TRBJ1-2; D is perhaps TRBD1 (6 bases). The V end was cut by 0 bases, the J end by 6 bases, with 9 bases between. In germline, CDR1 is SGHRS, CDR2 YFSETQ. The CDR3 sequence is 13 residues long. CDR3 sequence: CASSLAGDDGYTF. CDR3 nucleotide sequence: TGCGCCAGCAGCTTGGCAGGGGATGATGGCTACACCTTC.

In regard to this clone: Additional DNA sequences in this sample encode the identical CDR3. Written as DNA, the CDR3 is TGTGCCAGCAGCGTAGTAGGATCTGGCTACACCTTC. It encodes CASSVVGSGYTF. This chain uses TRBV9 with TRBJ1-2; no definite D call. This CDR3 is built from 12 residues. Trimming pared 0 bases from V and 7 bases from J, leaving 7 bases between. The germline gives CDR1 SGDLS, CDR2 YYNGEE.

This clone was recorded only once. The chain couples TRBV5-1 to TRBJ1-1; D uncertain. The CDR3 totals 15 residues. Per the germline V gene, CDR1 is SGHRS and CDR2 is YFSETQ. Trimming pared 4 bases from V and 3 bases from J, leaving 16 bases between. The CDR3 region has the DNA TGCGCCAGCAGCCGGCTTGGGAGGGCGGACACTGAAGCTTTCTTT. This translates into CASSRLGRADTEAFF. The complete variable domain, with remaining parts taken from reference TRBV5-1 and TRBJ1-1, reads KAGVTQTPRYLIKTRGQQVTLSCSPISGHRSVSWYQQTPGQGLQFLFEYFSETQRNKGNFPGRFSGRQFSNSRSEMNVSTLELGDSALYLCASSRLGRADTEAFFGQGTRLTVV.

This clone has just a few counts. The V call is TRBV28, the J call TRBJ2-3; no clear D. Deletions cut 4 bases from V and 4 bases from J, with 9 bases between. Germline V gene lookup returns CDR1 MDHEN and CDR2 SYDVKM. This CDR3 comprises 13 residues. DNA of the CDR3: TGTGCCAGCAGTTCCCCCAGTTCAGATACGCAGTATTTT. Protein product: CASSSPSSDTQYF.

This chain links TRBV15 with TRBJ1-5, with a weak D call TRBD1 (5 bases). V lost 0 bases, J lost 10 bases, and 16 bases lay in between. The CDR3 totals 15 residues. The germline gives CDR1 LNHNV, CDR2 YYDKDF (reference sequence). CDR3 sequence: CATSRDGQLQGPQHF. Here the CDR3 DNA reads TGTGCCACCAGCAGAGACGGGCAGCTCCAGGGACCCCAGCATTTT.

The genes are TRBV4-1 and TRBJ1-4, with unresolved D. This CDR3 is 16 amino acids long. V gave up 0 bases and J gave up 2 bases, with 10 bases separating them. CDR1 and CDR2 from the germline V gene are MGHRA and YSYEKL. The CDR3 loop reads CASSQEGMRTNEKLFF. The CDR3 DNA reads TGCGCCAGCAGCCAAGAGGGGATGCGCACTAATGAAAAACTGTTTTTT.

V usage is TRBV28 and J usage is TRBJ1-2; TRBD1 matches at 12 bases. V was clipped by 6 bases and J by 6 bases; unmatched bases: 8. CDR3 length: 15 residues. Germline V lookup: CDR1 MDHEN, CDR2 SYDVKM. In DNA form, the CDR3 reads TGTGCCAGCAGGTCGACCGGGACAGGGGGCGATGGCTACACCTTC. This gives the protein CASRSTGTGGDGYTF.

The chain recombines TRBV5-1 with TRBJ1-5; a possible D gene is TRBD1 (6 bases). V lost 5 bases to trimming and J lost 7 bases, with 19 bases between them. CDR1 is SGHRS and CDR2 is YFSETQ in the germline V gene. This CDR3 contains 15 residues. The CDR3 sequence is CASRPSPGGAQPQHF. The CDR3 bases are TGCGCCAGCAGACCCTCACCGGGGGGCGCACAGCCCCAGCATTTT.